The 24 T cell receptor beta chains listed next were all sequenced from one sample in a study of shared T cell receptors in the human thymus. TCRdb keeps only in-frame clones here, not all; method: immunoSEQ multiplex PCR. The profile shows 700,000 to 750,000 clones, around 85% of them singletons. The sample was also linked to a second study, of human thymus T cells.

Sequencing was done on a sample of thymocytes. The receptors shown here come from a girl under two years old with a congenital heart defect.

The chain combines TRBV18 with TRBJ2-2; possible D gene TRBD2, 5 bases. The CDR3 consists of 16 residues. Deletions cut 0 bases from V and 1 base from J, with 9 bases between. Germline V gene sequence: CDR1 KGHSH, CDR2 LQKENI. As DNA, the CDR3 is TGTGCCAGCTCACCACCGGGAGCTATGAACACCGGGGAGCTGTTTTTT. Protein product: CASSPPGAMNTGELFF.

This chain connects TRBV10-3 to TRBJ1-3; no clear D. CDR3 length: 15 residues. Trimming took off 0 bases at V and 0 bases at J, with 6 bases between the two ends. Germline CDR1 reads ENHRY; CDR2 reads SYGVKD. CDR3 in DNA: TGTGCCATCAGTGAGTCGACGGGCTCTGGAAACACCATATATTTT. This sequence encodes CAISESTGSGNTIYF.

CDR3 sequence: CASSFLGTRNEKLFF. CDR3 bases: TGCGCCAGCAGCTTCCTAGGGACTCGGAATGAAAAACTGTTTTTT. The chain combines TRBV5-1 with TRBJ1-4; a possible D gene is TRBD1 (5 bases). Trimming stripped 2 bases from V and 5 bases from J, with 13 bases between. Looked up from germline, CDR1 is SGHRS and CDR2 is YFSETQ. The length of the CDR3 is 15 residues.

The chain recombines TRBV7-6 with TRBJ2-7, with D perhaps TRBD1 (6 bases). The CDR3 sequence is 15 residues long. Per the germline V gene, CDR1 is SGHVS and CDR2 is FNYEAQ. Between the trimmed V and J ends, which lost 3 bases and 5 bases, there was a span of 17 bases. The chain's CDR3 is CASSFFGTPRDEQYF. The CDR3, as DNA: TGTGCCAGCAGCTTTTTCGGGACACCCCGAGACGAGCAGTACTTC.

V gene TRBV21-1 combines with J gene TRBJ1-6; the DNA was not used to check the table's D call, TRBD1. TRBV21-1 is listed as a pseudogene. The CDR3 has 18 amino acids. CDR3 protein: CASSKVYEAGQGQSPLHF. CDR3 nucleotides: TGTGCCAGCAGCAAAGTGTACGAAGCCGGACAGGGACAATCACCCCTCCACTTT.

The chain links TRBV19 to TRBJ1-2; the D gene is possibly TRBD1 (6 bases). This CDR3 region has 15 residues. Germline values: CDR1 LNHDA, CDR2 SQIVND (reference sequence). The V end was cut by 7 bases, the J end by 3 bases, with 18 bases between. The CDR3: CASTRTGMEDYGYTF. CDR3 coding DNA: TGTGCCAGTACCAGAACAGGGATGGAGGACTATGGCTACACCTTC.

This sequence joins TRBV7-9 and TRBJ1-3, with a tentative D call TRBD1 (6 bases). CDR1 and CDR2 from the germline V gene are SEHNR and FQNEAQ (reference sequence). Trimming removed 6 bases at V and 0 bases at J, with 12 bases between. This CDR3 has 15 amino acids. The CDR3 spells CASRPQGASGNTIYF. In DNA, the CDR3 is TGTGCCAGCAGGCCACAGGGCGCCTCTGGAAACACCATATATTTT.

The chain joins TRBV7-2 to TRBJ1-6, with 7 bases lining up with TRBD1. This CDR3 is built from 15 residues. Trimming cost V 5 bases and J 7 bases; bases outside gene matches: 8. From germline, CDR1 is SGHTA and CDR2 FQGNSA. CDR3: CASSLKTGSNSPLHF. CDR3 bases: TGTGCCAGCAGCCTAAAGACAGGGAGCAATTCACCCCTCCACTTT. The whole variable domain, remainder taken from reference TRBV7-2 and TRBJ1-6, is GAGVSQSPSNKVTEKGKDVELRCDPISGHTALYWYRQSLGQGLEFLIYFQGNSAPDKSGLPSDRFSAERTGGSVSTLTIQRTQQEDSAVYLCASSLKTGSNSPLHFGNGTRLTVT.

The J gene is TRBJ1-1, the V gene TRBV2; 7 positions agree with TRBD1. Germline V gene data show CDR1 as SNHLY and CDR2 as FYNNEI. The V segment lost 8 bases and the J segment 0 bases; nucleotides outside the gene matches: 15. This CDR3 is built from 17 residues. The CDR3 region has the DNA TGTGCCAGCGGGGATATTGGACAGGTCCAAATGAACACTGAAGCTTTCTTT. It yields the protein CASGDIGQVQMNTEAFF.

This chain joins TRBV5-8 and TRBJ1-2, with 9 nucleotides matching TRBD1. In germline, CDR1 is SGHTS, CDR2 YDEGEE. CDR3 size: 16 residues. V trimming: 3 bases; J trimming: 6 bases; junction bases outside the gene matches: 12. The CDR3: CASSYRLRTGDHGYTF. CDR3 bases: TGTGCCAGCAGCTACCGGCTCAGGACAGGGGACCATGGCTACACCTTC.

The rearrangement links TRBV5-4 to TRBJ2-7, with TRBD1 identical over 7 bases. CDR1 SGHNT and CDR2 YYREEE come from the germline V gene (reference sequence). The CDR3 is made up of 18 amino acids. V lost 2 bases to trimming and J lost 3 bases; unmatched junction nucleotides: 17. This CDR3 is CASSFLPTMDRSHYEQYF. CDR3 DNA sequence: TGTGCCAGCAGCTTTTTACCAACGATGGACAGGTCACACTACGAGCAGTACTTC.

CDR3 in DNA: TGTGCCAGCACCACAGGGTTCTCAGGAGAGGTCAATGAGCAGTTCTTC. It is translated as CASTTGFSGEVNEQFF. V usage is TRBV27 and J usage is TRBJ2-1, with D possibly matching TRBD1 (6 bases). V was clipped by 7 bases and J by 6 bases, with 22 bases between them. In germline, CDR1 is MNHEY, CDR2 SMNVEV (reference sequence). The CDR3 extends over 16 amino acids.

The J gene is TRBJ1-5, the V gene TRBV6-1, with 7 bases fitting TRBD1. J was trimmed by 2 bases and V by 0 bases; bases with no gene match: 13. In germline, CDR1 is MNHNS, CDR2 SASEGT. This CDR3 is built from 19 residues. CDR3: CASSEARKGARDGNQPQHF. The CDR3 nucleotides are TGTGCCAGCAGTGAAGCACGAAAGGGGGCCAGGGATGGCAATCAGCCCCAGCATTTT.

The chain recombines TRBV7-9 with TRBJ2-1; D remains unclear. V was trimmed by 2 bases and J by 10 bases, leaving 12 bases between them. The CDR3 is made up of 13 amino acids. Germline CDR1 and CDR2: SEHNR and FQNEAQ (reference sequence). DNA of the CDR3: TGTGCCAGCAGCTTAAGTGTCCTGGGCGAGCAGTTCTTC. Its translation: CASSLSVLGEQFF.

V gene TRBV11-2 combines with J gene TRBJ2-7, with 7 bases aligning to TRBD1. The germline gives CDR1 SGHAT, CDR2 FQNNGV. The CDR3 is made up of 15 amino acids. The V and J ends lost 4 bases and 5 bases, in that order; junction bases with no gene match: 11. DNA for the CDR3: TGTGCCAGCAGCTCGGCCCCTGCGACAGGGAACGAGCAGTACTTC. As protein: CASSSAPATGNEQYF.

This chain connects TRBV7-2 to TRBJ2-5; 11 bases align to TRBD2. Germline CDR1 SGHTA, CDR2 FQGNSA. This CDR3 is built from 15 residues. The junction had 8 bases not matched to a gene; V was cut back by 6 bases and J by 5 bases. CDR3 residues: CASRPISSGGETQYF. Written as DNA, the CDR3 is TGTGCCAGCAGGCCTATCTCTAGCGGGGGGGAGACCCAGTACTTC.

The V and J genes are TRBV7-2 and TRBJ2-7; D might be TRBD1 (6 bases). Germline V gives CDR1 SGHTA, CDR2 FQGNSA. The CDR3 covers 15 residues. Trimming took off 5 bases at V and 0 bases at J, with 14 bases between the two ends. The CDR3, as DNA: TGTGCCAGCAGCCAACACACAGGGACCTCCTACGAGCAGTACTTC. It specifies CASSQHTGTSYEQYF. Variable domain in full (rest from reference TRBV7-2 and TRBJ2-7): GAGVSQSPSNKVTEKGKDVELRCDPISGHTALYWYRQSLGQGLEFLIYFQGNSAPDKSGLPSDRFSAERTGGSVSTLTIQRTQQEDSAVYLCASSQHTGTSYEQYFGPGTRLTVT.

V usage is TRBV27 and J usage is TRBJ1-3; no firm D call. Germline V CDR1 and CDR2: MNHEY, SMNVEV (reference sequence). V lost 4 bases and J lost 0, with 19 bases in between. The CDR3 has 18 residues. The CDR3 sequence: CASSSDGRGPPSGNTIYF. CDR3 in DNA: TGTGCCAGCAGTTCCGACGGTCGAGGGCCGCCCTCTGGAAACACCATATATTTT.

The chain recombines TRBV10-3 with TRBJ1-6; tentative D call: TRBD1 (6 bases). CDR3 length: 13 residues. Germline V gene sequence: CDR1 ENHRY, CDR2 SYGVKD. V shed 10 bases and J shed 5 bases, with 12 bases lying between them. CDR3: CATRRTDNSPLHF. CDR3 nucleotides: TGTGCCACCAGGAGGACAGATAATTCACCCCTCCACTTT.

The chain carries TRBV25-1 and TRBJ1-1; perhaps TRBD1 as D (5 bases). In germline, CDR1 is MGHDK, CDR2 SYGVNS. CDR3 length: 17 residues. V was shortened by 8 bases and J by 6 bases, with 28 bases between the two germline ends. The DNA of the CDR3 is TGTGCCAGCGGTCACCTGGAGGGGCAGGGCCCAAGTCCTGAAGCTTTCTTT. This translates into CASGHLEGQGPSPEAFF. The full variable domain, with the rest looked up from reference TRBV25-1 and TRBJ1-1, is EADIYQTPRYLVIGTGKKITLECSQTMGHDKMYWYQQDPGMELHLIHYSYGVNSTEKGDLSSESTVSRIRTEHFPLTLESARPSHTSQYLCASGHLEGQGPSPEAFFGQGTRLTVV.

This chain links TRBV11-2 with TRBJ1-2; 11 positions match TRBD1. V shed 5 bases and J 0 bases; nucleotides not matched to a gene: 5. The CDR3 runs to 16 residues. CDR1 is SGHAT, CDR2 FQNNGV, per germline. The CDR3 sequence: CASSPGQGVANYGYTF. The CDR3 nucleotides read TGTGCCAGCAGCCCGGGACAGGGGGTAGCTAACTATGGCTACACCTTC.

V and J are TRBV6-5 and TRBJ1-1; 9 bases are shared with TRBD1. The CDR3 extends over 14 amino acids. The germline V gene encodes CDR1 MNHEY and CDR2 SVGAGI. The ends lost 6 bases at V and 1 base at J; junction bases unmatched: 3. CDR3 nucleotide sequence: TGTGCCAGCAGCCGGGGACAGGGGAACACTGAAGCTTTCTTT. It codes for CASSRGQGNTEAFF.

The chain combines TRBV7-9 with TRBJ2-7, with TRBD1 as a possible D gene (6 bases). The CDR3 totals 16 residues. Germline CDR1 and CDR2: SEHNR and FQNEAQ (reference sequence). V was shortened by 2 bases and J by 6 bases, with 20 bases between the two germline ends. CDR3 in amino acids: CASSLKSLDSQAEQYF. CDR3 coding DNA: TGTGCCAGCAGCTTAAAGTCTTTGGACAGCCAAGCCGAGCAGTACTTC.

CDR3 bases: TGTGCCAGCAGCGTAGTGGGAGTTCGTACCGGGGAGCTGTTTTTT. As protein: CASSVVGVRTGELFF. The J gene is TRBJ2-2, the V gene TRBV9; perhaps TRBD2 as D (5 bases). The CDR3 has 15 residues. V dropped 0 bases and J dropped 5 bases, with 11 bases sitting between them. Germline lookup yields CDR1 SGDLS and CDR2 YYNGEE.